Included here is one T cell receptor (beta chain) sequence, with context. These data come from a study of blood T cell repertoires in COVID-19. This table comes from immunoSEQ multiplex PCR, and its TCRdb copy is limited to in-frame clones, with some not included. Of fewer than 350,000 clones in the sample, 75% to 90% are singletons; the top ten hold less than 2%. V lost 1 base, J lost 3 bases, and 10 bases lay in between. CDR3 length equals 14 residues. The V gene's germline CDR1 is SEHNR and CDR2 FQNEAQ (reference sequence). Residents of under 25 US areas, aged 18 to 89 years, made up the participants. Cohort 3 recovery required two negative PCRs, clearance, or symptom resolution.

This chain joins TRBV7-9 and TRBJ2-7; a possible D gene is TRBD2 (5 bases). The source is a middle-aged woman who had recovered from COVID-19. Sequencing was carried out using PBMCs or T cells enriched from blood (not recorded which). CDR3 region: CASSLGYGNYEQYF. CDR3 nucleotides: TGTGCCAGCAGCTTAGGTTACGGGAACTACGAGCAGTACTTC.